This entry lists 12 T cell receptor beta chains sequenced from one sample in a study of T-cell reconstitution after alpha-beta-depleted transplantation in children. The TCRbeta library was prepared with unique molecular identifiers. TCRdb re-called the PCR reads with MiXCR, one entry per CDR3 protein. The repertoire holds hundreds of thousands of distinct CDR3 sequences, with less than 15% as singletons. The source material was PBMCs, sampled before TCRalphabeta/CD19-depleted stem cell transplant. The source is a girl aged 2 to 10 with congenital amegakaryocytic thrombocytopenia, due to receive a stem cell transplant.

The chain couples TRBV5-1 to TRBJ1-1; 7 positions agree with TRBD1. The CDR3 consists of 17 residues. Germline V gene lookup returns CDR1 SGHRS and CDR2 YFSETQ. Trimming at V came to 1 base and at J to 7 bases, leaving 16 bases not matched to a gene. Here the CDR3 reads CASSLRGGANLIDEAFF. The DNA for the CDR3 is TGCGCCAGCAGCTTGAGAGGGGGCGCGAATCTGATTGATGAAGCTTTCTTT.

This clonotype was observed many times. The chain recombines TRBV20-1 with TRBJ2-7, with TRBD2 matching over 7 bases. V gave up 3 bases and J gave up 7 bases; unmatched junction bases: 6. Germline CDR1 and CDR2: DFQATT and SNEGSKA (reference sequence). The CDR3 length is 12 residues. For the CDR3, the DNA is TGCAGTGCTAGTCGGGGGGTGGGTGAGCAGTACTTC. Encoded protein: CSASRGVGEQYF.

The rearrangement links TRBV12-3 or TRBV12-4 to TRBJ2-7, with 7 bases lining up with TRBD2. The junction had 17 bases not matched to a gene; V was cut back by 5 bases and J by 7 bases. There are 16 residues in the CDR3. The CDR3 sequence: CASSPLLAGALREQYF. In nucleotides, the CDR3 is TGTGCCAGCAGTCCACTCCTCGCGGGAGCGCTTAGGGAGCAGTACTTC.

The V and J genes are TRBV7-3 and TRBJ2-3; possible D gene TRBD1, 5 bases. In germline, CDR1 is SGHTA, CDR2 FQGTGA. This CDR3 has 13 residues. Trimming left V 6 bases short and J 2 bases short, with 9 bases between. CDR3 bases: TGTGCCAGCAGGCAGGGTATCACAGATACGCAGTATTTT. It translates to CASRQGITDTQYF. The complete variable domain, with remaining parts taken from reference TRBV7-3 and TRBJ2-3, reads GAGVSQTPSNKVTEKGKYVELRCDPISGHTALYWYRQSLGQGPEFLIYFQGTGAADDSGLPNDRFFAVRPEGSVSTLKIQRTERGDSAVYLCASRQGITDTQYFGPGTRLTVL.

There are many counts of this clonotype. The V and J genes are TRBV12-3 or TRBV12-4 and TRBJ2-7; the D call may be TRBD1 or TRBD2 (5 bases each). There are 13 residues in the CDR3. Trimming shortened V by 5 bases and J by 3 bases, and 11 bases separated the two germline ends. Written as DNA, the CDR3 is TGTGCCAGCAGTGTAGGGACGTTCTACGAGCAGTACTTC. Its protein product is CASSVGTFYEQYF.

The rearrangement uses TRBV5-1 and TRBJ2-6; no clear D. Trimming took off 7 bases at V and 4 bases at J, with 9 bases between the two ends. Germline assignment: CDR1 SGHRS and CDR2 YFSETQ. CDR3 length equals 13 residues. The CDR3 sequence is CASGDRGANVLTF. The DNA of the CDR3 is TGCGCCAGCGGAGATAGAGGGGCCAACGTCCTGACTTTC.

Many counts were recorded for this clonotype. The chain is built from TRBV29-1 and TRBJ1-1; no reliable D call. Trimming took 6 bases from V and 0 from J, leaving 14 bases between them. This CDR3 is built from 14 residues. The germline CDR1 and CDR2 sequences are SQVTM and ANQGSEA. The CDR3 loop reads CSVENRLMNTEAFF. The CDR3 DNA follows: TGCAGCGTAGAGAATCGACTAATGAACACTGAAGCTTTCTTT.

This clonotype was seen a handful of times. This chain connects TRBV27 to TRBJ1-5; tentatively, D is TRBD1 (6 bases). V lost 3 bases and J 10 bases, leaving 16 bases between the germline ends. The CDR3 sequence is 14 residues long. In germline, CDR1 is MNHEY, CDR2 SMNVEV (reference sequence). CDR3 DNA: TGTGCCAGCAGTTTTTCAGGGGACCATGGCCCCCAGCATTTT. This translates into CASSFSGDHGPQHF.

V is TRBV20-1 and J is TRBJ2-5, with D possibly being TRBD1 (5 bases). Germline-derived CDR1 and CDR2 are DFQATT and SNEGSKA (reference sequence). Trimming stripped 1 base from V and 1 base from J, with 13 bases between. The CDR3 has 15 residues. The DNA for the CDR3 is TGCAGTGCTAGAGCAGGGCGCCTTCGCCAAGAGACCCAGTACTTC. Translating it yields CSARAGRLRQETQYF.

This clonotype was detected ten times or more. This sequence joins TRBV20-1 and TRBJ2-7; D unresolved. The CDR3 extends over 12 amino acids. The germline V gene encodes CDR1 DFQATT and CDR2 SNEGSKA (reference sequence). Trimming cost V 8 bases and J 6 bases, with 17 bases left between them. Here the CDR3 DNA reads TGCAGTCCCCGAAATAAATACGGCGAGCAGTACTTC. Protein: CSPRNKYGEQYF.

This clonotype was detected many times. The chain links TRBV12-3 or TRBV12-4 to TRBJ2-1; 14 nucleotides agree with TRBD2. J gave up 6 bases and V 6 bases, and 13 bases lay outside the gene matches. This CDR3 is 18 amino acids long. DNA of the CDR3: TGTGCCAGCAGCCCGGGACTAGCGGGAGTAAAGATCATCAATGAGCAGTTCTTC. Its protein product is CASSPGLAGVKIINEQFF.

V gene TRBV4-1 combines with J gene TRBJ2-5, with TRBD1 identical over 9 bases. CDR1 MGHRA and CDR2 YSYEKL come from the germline V gene. This CDR3 has 16 amino acids. V dropped 1 base and J dropped 5; count of bases not matched to a gene: 8. The CDR3: CASSQGDRVRWETQYF. The CDR3 coding sequence is TGCGCCAGCAGCCAAGGGGACAGGGTACGGTGGGAGACCCAGTACTTC.